This TCR beta chain was sequenced in a study of radiation and T cells in renal cell carcinoma. Study observations and caveats: Irradiated tumors held more dominant CDR3 motifs than control tumors.

Only in-frame clones appear in the TCRdb table, and some are missing; sequencing was by immunoSEQ multiplex PCR. The sample holds approximately 21,000 clones, around half seen once. This clone has just a few counts. What it recognizes is unknown. Treatment in this sample: treatment-naive control, cytoreductive nephrectomy. Control tumors came from treatment-naive patients without prior radiation. The germline V and J ends were trimmed by 0 bases and 3 bases, with 10 bases remaining between them. Germline-derived CDR1 and CDR2 are SGHRS and YFSETQ. This CDR3 has 14 amino acids. The chain joins TRBV5-1 to TRBJ2-7, with D perhaps TRBD1 (6 bases). The receptor was isolated from a human donor with renal cell carcinoma. This specimen was tumor tissue, taken from a patient whose treatment was nephrectomy without radiotherapy. CDR3 coding DNA: TGCGCCAGCAGCTTGGGTGGGACAAACTACGAGCAGTACTTC. Translation: CASSLGGTNYEQYF. The full variable domain, with the rest looked up from reference TRBV5-1 and TRBJ2-7, is KAGVTQTPRYLIKTRGQQVTLSCSPISGHRSVSWYQQTPGQGLQFLFEYFSETQRNKGNFPGRFSGRQFSNSRSEMNVSTLELGDSALYLCASSLGGTNYEQYFGPGTRLTVT.